This TCR beta chain is from a study of T cell repertoires in cytomegalovirus infection (dated by TCRdb to between 2017 and 2020). The study in broad terms: The HLA type of each donor mattered for the analysis, because public TCR beta signatures pointed to carriage of CMV infection along with the matching HLA type.

Summary of the overall study and its limitations: In both this cohort and an independent roughly 350-donor cohort, the cumulative frequency of public TCR beta family members distinguished carriers of CMV infection plus the relevant HLA type. The ex vivo response was dominated by HLA-C-restricted CMV-specific TCR beta clonotypes, which also provided the single most frequent clonotype in two of eight donors.

Instrument used: Illumina HiSeq 1500. TCRdb trimmed the raw reads at Q25, called clones with MiXCR and kept productive beta chains. Every distinct CDR3 protein forms one entry, paired with its most common genes and DNA. For this sample there are approximately 180,000 distinct CDR3 sequences; approximately 19% appear just once. The ten largest make up roughly 2.9% of the sample. Regarding this clonotype: Its antigen specificity is not known. There are no base qualities to consult, and no much larger clone falls within one base.

The clonotype comes from a human donor in good health (CMV status not recorded). Some clones in this sample may be carry-over from other donors' samples. The sample taken for sequencing was PBMCs.

The DNA is TGCAGTGCTAGCCCCTGGGGCCCTGGAAACACCATATATTTT. Its translation is CSASPWGPGNTIYF. The sequence links TRBV20-1 to TRBJ1-3, with TRBD1 as a weak D call on 5 bases. CDR3 length: 14 amino acids, cysteine to phenylalanine. Only the CDR3 region is kept as DNA, spanning 42 bases read in frame from base 1. CDR1 DFQATT and CDR2 SNEGSKA were looked up in the germline V gene (reference sequence). V loses 3 bases, J loses 2 bases, and the germline ends lie 11 bases apart.